A selection of T cell receptor beta chains follows, all from one sample in a study of blood T cell repertoires in COVID-19. TCRdb's copy holds only in-frame clones and misses some; the assay was immunoSEQ multiplex PCR. Of 250,000 to 350,000 clones listed, more than 80% are singletons. Sequenced input: peripheral blood. The receptors derive from a woman in her twenties or thirties with active or convalescent COVID-19. Both conserved end residues are part of each CDR3. The order of the fields is CDR3 DNA, CDR3 protein, D gene, V gene, J gene, clone size. D genes are given only for firm matches. Only some rows state a clone size, as once, few, many or a class for expanded clones.

cdr3_nt: TGTGCCAGCAGTCCCCGACAGGGGGTTAATTCACCCCTCCACTTT; cdr3_aa: CASSPRQGVNSPLHF; d_call: TRBD1; v_call: TRBV27; j_call: TRBJ1-6; clone_size: once
cdr3_nt: TGCGCCAGCAGAGACGGGAGGACTAGCACAGATACGCAGTATTTT; cdr3_aa: CASRDGRTSTDTQYF; d_call: TRBD2; v_call: TRBV5-1; j_call: TRBJ2-3; clone_size: -
cdr3_nt: TGTGCCAGCAGTGAAGGGCGGGGGGCAAGCACAGATACGCAGTATTTT; cdr3_aa: CASSEGRGASTDTQYF; d_call: TRBD2; v_call: TRBV6-4; j_call: TRBJ2-3; clone_size: -
cdr3_nt: TGTGCCAGCAGTTGGGACAGGGGGATCTATGGCTACACCTTC; cdr3_aa: CASSWDRGIYGYTF; d_call: TRBD1; v_call: TRBV28; j_call: TRBJ1-2; clone_size: -
cdr3_nt: TGTGCCAGTAGTTCCAAGCCTTACAGGGACGAGCAGTACTTC; cdr3_aa: CASSSKPYRDEQYF; d_call: -; v_call: TRBV19; j_call: TRBJ2-7; clone_size: -
cdr3_nt: TGTGCCAGCAGTTACTCGTTTCAGGGGGAGACCCAGTACTTC; cdr3_aa: CASSYSFQGETQYF; d_call: -; v_call: TRBV6-5; j_call: TRBJ2-5; clone_size: -
cdr3_nt: TGTGCCAGTAGTAGGAGTTACACCGGGGAGCTGTTTTTT; cdr3_aa: CASSRSYTGELFF; d_call: -; v_call: TRBV19; j_call: TRBJ2-2; clone_size: -
cdr3_nt: TGCGCCAGCAGTCAGGGGCAGAACTATGGCTACACCTTC; cdr3_aa: CASSQGQNYGYTF; d_call: -; v_call: TRBV10-1; j_call: TRBJ1-2; clone_size: -
cdr3_nt: TGTGCCACCCAGATGGGGGGGCTTGGCACTGAAGCTTTCTTT; cdr3_aa: CATQMGGLGTEAFF; d_call: -; v_call: TRBV3-1/TRBV3-2; j_call: TRBJ1-1; clone_size: -
cdr3_nt: TGTGCCAGCACCTCCCCTCCAGGGACTGGTCAGTTCTTC; cdr3_aa: CASTSPPGTGQFF; d_call: -; v_call: TRBV28; j_call: TRBJ2-1; clone_size: -
cdr3_nt: TGTGCCAGCATTCACAGGGGAGAGTACGAGCAGTACTTC; cdr3_aa: CASIHRGEYEQYF; d_call: TRBD1; v_call: TRBV2; j_call: TRBJ2-7; clone_size: -
cdr3_nt: TGCGCCAGCAGCCCCGAGGTAGGCCGTAACTATGGCTACACCTTC; cdr3_aa: CASSPEVGRNYGYTF; d_call: -; v_call: TRBV5-1; j_call: TRBJ1-2; clone_size: -
cdr3_nt: TGTGCCAGCAGCACAAGGGACAGCGGAGGTCCGGAAGCTTTCTTT; cdr3_aa: CASSTRDSGGPEAFF; d_call: TRBD1; v_call: TRBV2; j_call: TRBJ1-1; clone_size: -
cdr3_nt: TGCGCCAGCAGCTTGCTTCCGGGACAGATGAACACTGAAGCTTTCTTT; cdr3_aa: CASSLLPGQMNTEAFF; d_call: TRBD1; v_call: TRBV5-1; j_call: TRBJ1-1; clone_size: few
cdr3_nt: TGCGCCAGCAGCTTGAGAACCGGGACAGGGACAATACTTGAGCAGTTCTTC; cdr3_aa: CASSLRTGTGTILEQFF; d_call: TRBD1; v_call: TRBV5-1; j_call: TRBJ2-1; clone_size: -
cdr3_nt: TGTGCTAGCAGCCCTGACACCCGCCCCACCGGGGAGCTGTTTTTT; cdr3_aa: CASSPDTRPTGELFF; d_call: -; v_call: TRBV7-7; j_call: TRBJ2-2; clone_size: -
cdr3_nt: TGTGCCTGGAGCGTCGGCTCCTATAATTCACCCCTCCACTTT; cdr3_aa: CAWSVGSYNSPLHF; d_call: -; v_call: TRBV30; j_call: TRBJ1-6; clone_size: -
cdr3_nt: TGTGCCAGCGGAGCAGGGCTGAACACTGAAGCTTTCTTT; cdr3_aa: CASGAGLNTEAFF; d_call: -; v_call: TRBV2; j_call: TRBJ1-1; clone_size: once
cdr3_nt: TGTGCCAGCAGTCCCGGGGGAACCTACAATGAGCAGTTCTTC; cdr3_aa: CASSPGGTYNEQFF; d_call: -; v_call: TRBV28; j_call: TRBJ2-1; clone_size: -
cdr3_nt: TGTGCCAGTGCCGGGAGCGCGGACACTGAAGCTTTCTTT; cdr3_aa: CASAGSADTEAFF; d_call: -; v_call: TRBV19; j_call: TRBJ1-1; clone_size: -
cdr3_nt: TGTGCTAGCGCGGAGGGAGGGAGTGCAGATACGCAGTATTTT; cdr3_aa: CASAEGGSADTQYF; d_call: TRBD2; v_call: TRBV12-5; j_call: TRBJ2-3; clone_size: -
cdr3_nt: TGTGCCAGCAGCCCCGGGACGTTTACTCAGGGGGAGCAGTACTTC; cdr3_aa: CASSPGTFTQGEQYF; d_call: -; v_call: TRBV27; j_call: TRBJ2-7; clone_size: -
cdr3_nt: TGTGCCAGCAGTTTTCCGGGACAGGGGGCCGGAGGAGGCTACACCTTC; cdr3_aa: CASSFPGQGAGGGYTF; d_call: TRBD1; v_call: TRBV28; j_call: TRBJ1-2; clone_size: -
cdr3_nt: TGTGCCAGCATATTTAGGGGAGGAACTGAAGCTTTCTTT; cdr3_aa: CASIFRGGTEAFF; d_call: -; v_call: TRBV6-5; j_call: TRBJ1-1; clone_size: -
cdr3_nt: TGTGCCAGCGGATCCTTCGGACAGGGGGCGGGTGGCTACACCTTC; cdr3_aa: CASGSFGQGAGGYTF; d_call: TRBD1; v_call: TRBV7-9; j_call: TRBJ1-2; clone_size: -
cdr3_nt: TGTGCCAGCAGTGAGGGACTCAGGAACACTGAAGCTTTCTTT; cdr3_aa: CASSEGLRNTEAFF; d_call: -; v_call: TRBV6-1; j_call: TRBJ1-1; clone_size: few
cdr3_nt: TGTGCCAGCTCACCCGGATCGAGGTCCTCTGGGGCCAACGTCCTGACTTTC; cdr3_aa: CASSPGSRSSGANVLTF; d_call: -; v_call: TRBV18; j_call: TRBJ2-6; clone_size: -
cdr3_nt: TGTGCCAGCAGCTTAGGGGGACAGCTCCTTAATTCACCCCTCCACTTT; cdr3_aa: CASSLGGQLLNSPLHF; d_call: TRBD1; v_call: TRBV7-8; j_call: TRBJ1-6; clone_size: -
cdr3_nt: TGTGCCAGCAGCTTTCCGGGTTCGACCTACGAGCAGTACTTC; cdr3_aa: CASSFPGSTYEQYF; d_call: -; v_call: TRBV5-6; j_call: TRBJ2-7; clone_size: -
cdr3_nt: TGTGCCAGCAGTCGAACCGGGACAGGGGGCTTCGAGCAGTACTTC; cdr3_aa: CASSRTGTGGFEQYF; d_call: TRBD1; v_call: TRBV27; j_call: TRBJ2-7; clone_size: -
cdr3_nt: TGTGCCAGCAGGGTAGTCGGAACTAATGAAAAACTGTTTTTT; cdr3_aa: CASRVVGTNEKLFF; d_call: -; v_call: TRBV2; j_call: TRBJ1-4; clone_size: -
cdr3_nt: TGTGCCTGGGCCACTGGAGATACGCAGTATTTT; cdr3_aa: CAWATGDTQYF; d_call: -; v_call: TRBV30; j_call: TRBJ2-3; clone_size: -
cdr3_nt: TGTGCCAGCAGCCAAAGCAATTTCCGCACAGATACGCAGTATTTT; cdr3_aa: CASSQSNFRTDTQYF; d_call: -; v_call: TRBV7-3; j_call: TRBJ2-3; clone_size: -
cdr3_nt: TGTGCCAGCAGCTACGGGACTTACGGTTTGAATGAGCAGTTCTTC; cdr3_aa: CASSYGTYGLNEQFF; d_call: -; v_call: TRBV6-5; j_call: TRBJ2-1; clone_size: once
cdr3_nt: TGTGCCAGCCTAAAGGACAGGTCCAATGAAAAACTGTTTTTT; cdr3_aa: CASLKDRSNEKLFF; d_call: TRBD1; v_call: TRBV6-5; j_call: TRBJ1-4; clone_size: -
cdr3_nt: TGTGCCAGCAGTTACGGCGGTCGAGCTGAAGCTTTCTTT; cdr3_aa: CASSYGGRAEAFF; d_call: -; v_call: TRBV6-2/TRBV6-3; j_call: TRBJ1-1; clone_size: -
cdr3_nt: TGTGCCAGCAGCCAAGGCGGGGGGAATCAGCCCCAGCATTTT; cdr3_aa: CASSQGGGNQPQHF; d_call: -; v_call: TRBV3-1/TRBV3-2; j_call: TRBJ1-5; clone_size: -
cdr3_nt: TGTGCCAGCAGCTTACAGGGGGCGAGCAATCAGCCCCAGCATTTT; cdr3_aa: CASSLQGASNQPQHF; d_call: TRBD1; v_call: TRBV7-8; j_call: TRBJ1-5; clone_size: -
cdr3_nt: TGTGCCAGCGGGTCCCGAAATGGCTACACCTTC; cdr3_aa: CASGSRNGYTF; d_call: -; v_call: TRBV19; j_call: TRBJ1-2; clone_size: -